This T cell receptor beta chain was sequenced for a study of T cells after yellow fever vaccination. Study conclusions and caveats: Contaminating bulk clonotypes could be abundant in FACS-sorted repertoires.

In the case of this clonotype: What it binds is unknown.

TCR cDNA, made by 5'RACE template switching, carried an added universal primer site and UMIs. TCRdb called the 5' RACE reads again in MiXCR, with one record for every CDR3 protein. Of 230,000 or so distinct CDR3 sequences listed, less than 7.5% are singletons. The receptor was derived from a man between 25 and 39 years old who received the YFV17D yellow fever vaccine. The input for sequencing was CD4+ T cells sorted from PBMCs, taken on the day of the yellow fever booster vaccination.

CDR3 loop: CASSGTATNTQYF. In DNA form, the CDR3 reads TGCGCCAGCAGCGGGACTGCGACTAATACGCAGTATTTT. The chain combines TRBV5-1 with TRBJ2-3; D might be TRBD2 (6 bases). The germline CDR1 and CDR2 sequences are SGHRS and YFSETQ. The V and J ends lost 4 bases and 7 bases respectively, with 13 bases between them. There are 13 residues in the CDR3.